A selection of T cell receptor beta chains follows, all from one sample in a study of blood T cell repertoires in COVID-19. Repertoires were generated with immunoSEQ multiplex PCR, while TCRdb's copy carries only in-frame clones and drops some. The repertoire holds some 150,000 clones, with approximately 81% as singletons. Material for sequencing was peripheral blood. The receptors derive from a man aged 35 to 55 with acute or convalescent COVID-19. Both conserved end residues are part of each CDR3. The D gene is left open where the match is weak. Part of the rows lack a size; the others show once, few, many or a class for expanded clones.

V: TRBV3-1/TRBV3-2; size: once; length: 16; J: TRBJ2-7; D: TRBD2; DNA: TGTGCCAGCAGCCAAGATAGCGGGGCGAGAATCGGCGAGCAGTACTTC; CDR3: CASSQDSGARIGEQYF
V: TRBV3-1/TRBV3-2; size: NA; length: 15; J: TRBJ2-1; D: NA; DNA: TGTGCCAGCAGCCCTCGCGGGGATGGGTACAATGAGCAGTTCTTC; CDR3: CASSPRGDGYNEQFF
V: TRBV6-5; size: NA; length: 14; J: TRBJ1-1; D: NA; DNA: TGTGCCAGCAGTTACTATGAGAGGAACACTGAAGCTTTCTTT; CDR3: CASSYYERNTEAFF
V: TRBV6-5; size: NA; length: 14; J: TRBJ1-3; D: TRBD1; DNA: TGTGCCAGCAGCTCGACAGGGTGGGGAAACACCATATATTTT; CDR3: CASSSTGWGNTIYF
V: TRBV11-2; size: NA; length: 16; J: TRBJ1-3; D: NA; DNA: TGTGCCAGCAGCTGGCGACACTCAGACTCTGGAAACACCATATATTTT; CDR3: CASSWRHSDSGNTIYF
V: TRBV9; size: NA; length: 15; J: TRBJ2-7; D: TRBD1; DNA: TGTGCCAGCAGCGCACCCGGGACAGGGGACCACGAGCAGTACTTC; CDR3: CASSAPGTGDHEQYF
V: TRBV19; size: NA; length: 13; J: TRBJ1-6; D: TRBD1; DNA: TGTGCCAGTAGTGGGGACAGACGGTCACCCCTCCACTTT; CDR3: CASSGDRRSPLHF
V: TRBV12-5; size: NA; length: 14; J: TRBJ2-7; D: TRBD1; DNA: TGTGCTAGTGCCGAGGACAGGGCCCGGCGGGAGCAGTACTTC; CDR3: CASAEDRARREQYF
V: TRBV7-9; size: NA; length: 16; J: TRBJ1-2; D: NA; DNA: TGTGCCAGCAGCCCTACTGTCCAAACGAGAGACTATGGCTACACCTTC; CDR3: CASSPTVQTRDYGYTF
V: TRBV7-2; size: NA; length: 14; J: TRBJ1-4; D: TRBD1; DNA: TGTGCCAGCTCATTAGACAGGGGGGAGGAAAAACTGTTTTTT; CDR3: CASSLDRGEEKLFF
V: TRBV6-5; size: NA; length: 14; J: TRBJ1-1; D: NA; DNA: TGTGCCAGCAGTCGTACAGGGAGTAGGGCTGAAGCTTTCTTT; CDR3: CASSRTGSRAEAFF
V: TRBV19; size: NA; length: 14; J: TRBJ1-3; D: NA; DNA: TGTGCCAGTTCCTACGGGGACTCTGGAAACACCATATATTTT; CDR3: CASSYGDSGNTIYF
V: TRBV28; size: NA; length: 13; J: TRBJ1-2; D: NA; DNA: TGTGCCAGCAGTTTTACTCAGGGACACAACTACACCTTC; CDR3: CASSFTQGHNYTF
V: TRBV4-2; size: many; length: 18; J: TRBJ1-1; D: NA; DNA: TGTGCCAGCAGCCAAGAAGCGGGCACCTGGACTCCGGGCACTGAAGCTTTCTTT; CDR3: CASSQEAGTWTPGTEAFF
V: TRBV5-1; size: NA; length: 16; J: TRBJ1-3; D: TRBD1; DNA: TGCGCCAGCAGCCTAGACGGACAGGTCTCTGGAAACACCATATATTTT; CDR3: CASSLDGQVSGNTIYF
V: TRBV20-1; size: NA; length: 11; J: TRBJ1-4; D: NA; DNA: TGCAGTGCTACCGGGGGGGAAAAACTGTTTTTT; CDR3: CSATGGEKLFF
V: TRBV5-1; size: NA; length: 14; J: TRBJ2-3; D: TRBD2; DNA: TGCGCCAGCAGCTTGGATGGGGGAGGGGATACGCAGTATTTT; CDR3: CASSLDGGGDTQYF
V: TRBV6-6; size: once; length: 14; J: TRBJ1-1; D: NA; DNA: TGTGCCAGCAATCTGAGGCGGGAGAACACTGAAGCTTTCTTT; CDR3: CASNLRRENTEAFF
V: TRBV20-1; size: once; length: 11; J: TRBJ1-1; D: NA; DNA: TGCAGTGTTGGGAGGGACACTGAAGCTTTCTTT; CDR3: CSVGRDTEAFF
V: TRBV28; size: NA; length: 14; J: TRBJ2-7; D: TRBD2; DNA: TGTGCCAGCAGTTTAACGGGGGGGCTGGGAGAGCAGTACTTC; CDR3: CASSLTGGLGEQYF
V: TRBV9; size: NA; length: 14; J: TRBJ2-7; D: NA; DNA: TGTGCCAGCAGCCCACTAGGCAGCTCCTACGAGCAGTACTTC; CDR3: CASSPLGSSYEQYF
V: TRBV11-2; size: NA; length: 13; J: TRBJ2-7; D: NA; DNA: TGTGCCAGCAGCCCGGACAGTTCCTACGAGCAGTACTTC; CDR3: CASSPDSSYEQYF
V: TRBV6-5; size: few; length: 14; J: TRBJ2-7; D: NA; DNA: TGTGCCAGCAGTCCCAGGGACATCCAGGGCGAGCAGTACTTC; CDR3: CASSPRDIQGEQYF
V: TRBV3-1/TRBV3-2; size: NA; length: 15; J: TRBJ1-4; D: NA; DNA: TGTGCCAGCAGCCAAGTTCTAGGGGATGGTGAAAAACTGTTTTTT; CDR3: CASSQVLGDGEKLFF
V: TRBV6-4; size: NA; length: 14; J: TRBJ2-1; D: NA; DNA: TGTGCCAGCAGTGACTCAGAGGACTACAATGAGCAGTTCTTC; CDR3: CASSDSEDYNEQFF
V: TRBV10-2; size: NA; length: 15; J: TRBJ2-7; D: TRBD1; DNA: TGCGCCAGCAGTGGACAGGGTATAGGGGCCTACGAGCAGTACTTC; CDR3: CASSGQGIGAYEQYF
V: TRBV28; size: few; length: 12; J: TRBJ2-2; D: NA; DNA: TGTGCCAGCACCAACCCTCGGGGTGGGCTGTTTTTT; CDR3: CASTNPRGGLFF